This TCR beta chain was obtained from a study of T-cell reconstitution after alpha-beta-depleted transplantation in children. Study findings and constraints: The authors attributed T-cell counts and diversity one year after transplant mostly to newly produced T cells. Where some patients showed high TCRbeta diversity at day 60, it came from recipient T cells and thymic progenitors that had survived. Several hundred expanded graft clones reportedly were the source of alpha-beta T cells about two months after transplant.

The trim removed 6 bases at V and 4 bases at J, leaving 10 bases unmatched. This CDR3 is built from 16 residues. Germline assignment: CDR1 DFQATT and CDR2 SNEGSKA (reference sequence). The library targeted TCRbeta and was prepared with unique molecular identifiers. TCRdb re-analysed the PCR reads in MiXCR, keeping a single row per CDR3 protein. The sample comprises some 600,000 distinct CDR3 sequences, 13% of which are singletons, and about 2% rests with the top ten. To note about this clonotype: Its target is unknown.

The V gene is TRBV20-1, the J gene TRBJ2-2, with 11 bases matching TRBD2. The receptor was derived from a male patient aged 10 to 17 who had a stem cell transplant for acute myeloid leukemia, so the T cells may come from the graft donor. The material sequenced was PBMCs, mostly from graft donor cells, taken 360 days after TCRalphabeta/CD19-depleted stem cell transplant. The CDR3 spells CSAAGLAGGGTGELFF. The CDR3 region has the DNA TGCAGTGCCGCCGGCCTAGCGGGAGGAGGCACCGGGGAGCTGTTTTTT.